This TCR beta chain was sequenced for a study of CDR3 diversity in severe acne. TCRdb reprocessed the PCR reads via MiXCR and lists one record per CDR3 protein. The table shows more than 70,000 distinct CDR3 sequences, with 45% to 55% occurring only once. The ends were cut back, 2 bases at V and 3 bases at J, with 13 bases in the middle. There are 14 residues in the CDR3. Germline values: CDR1 DFQATT, CDR2 SNEGSKA (reference sequence). This receptor was obtained from a male donor in good health, serving as a control. Sequencing was carried out using blood. This chain uses TRBV20-1 with TRBJ1-2, with D possibly TRBD1 on 6 matching bases. This CDR3 reads CSARNGGAHYGYTF. CDR3 sequence (DNA): TGCAGTGCTAGAAACGGGGGGGCCCACTATGGCTACACCTTC.